Presented here are 2 T cell receptor beta chains from one specimen sequenced in a study of OX40 agonist ivuxolimab in advanced cancers. Library preparation used the immunoSEQ multiplex PCR assay. The table comes from immuneACCESS by way of TCRdb, which keeps in-frame sequences with V and J called. Part of the clones is missing from these tables; in studies checked, under half for an unresolved V gene and the rest for unknown reasons. Counted in this sample were tens of thousands of clones; 85% to 95% of them appeared once. The ten largest clones capture around 25% of the sample. The starting material was CD4+ or CD8+ T cells sorted from blood, obtained in a trial of the OX40 agonist ivuxolimab. The receptors were sampled from an adult with an advanced solid tumor such as melanoma, head and neck, liver or kidney cancer.

This clone was observed a single time. The chain combines TRBV23-1 with TRBJ2-7, with 8 bases aligning to TRBD2. TRBV23-1 is placed among ORFs of uncertain function. The CDR3 sequence is 17 residues long. Germline trimming cut 6 bases from V and 3 bases from J; bases unmatched to any gene: 16. This chain's CDR3 is CASSQDPPSTSGYEQYF. The DNA for the CDR3 is TGCGCCAGCAGCCAAGATCCACCCTCAACTAGCGGCTACGAGCAGTACTTC.

The chain couples TRBV7-2 to TRBJ2-3, with 12 bases lining up with TRBD2. Losses at the gene ends were 4 bases for V and 2 bases for J; bases not matched to a gene: 1. The CDR3 consists of 15 residues. The germline V gene has CDR1 SGHTA and CDR2 FQGNSA. The CDR3 coding sequence is TGTGCCAGCAGCTCTAGCGGGGGGGCCACAGATACGCAGTATTTT. This codes for CASSSSGGATDTQYF.